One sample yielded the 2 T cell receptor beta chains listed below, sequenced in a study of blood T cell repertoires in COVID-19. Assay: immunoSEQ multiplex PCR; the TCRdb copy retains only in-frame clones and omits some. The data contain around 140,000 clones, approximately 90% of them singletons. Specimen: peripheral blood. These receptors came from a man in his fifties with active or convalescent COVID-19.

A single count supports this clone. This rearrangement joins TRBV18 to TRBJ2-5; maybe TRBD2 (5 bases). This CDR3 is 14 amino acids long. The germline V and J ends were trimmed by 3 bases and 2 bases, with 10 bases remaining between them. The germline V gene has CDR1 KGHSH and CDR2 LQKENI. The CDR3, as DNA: TGTGCCAGCTCACCTAAAGCGGATCAAGAGACCCAGTACTTC. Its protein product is CASSPKADQETQYF.

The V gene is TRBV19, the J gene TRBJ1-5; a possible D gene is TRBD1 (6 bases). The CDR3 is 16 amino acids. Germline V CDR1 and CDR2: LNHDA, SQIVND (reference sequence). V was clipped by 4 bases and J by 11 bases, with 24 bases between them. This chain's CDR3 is CASSTRRQVSGTAQHF. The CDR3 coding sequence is TGTGCCAGTAGTACGCGGCGACAGGTTTCAGGGACGGCCCAGCATTTT. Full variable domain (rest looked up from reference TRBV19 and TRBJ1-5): DGGITQSPKYLFRKEGQNVTLSCEQNLNHDAMYWYRQDPGQGLRLIYYSQIVNDFQKGDIAEGYSVSREKKESFPLTVTSAQKNPTAFYLCASSTRRQVSGTAQHFGDGTRLSIL.